The 14 T cell receptor beta chains given below trace back to one sample, sequenced in a study of molecular identifiers for immune sequencing clone quantification. TCRdb re-analysed the PCR reads in MiXCR, keeping a single row per CDR3 protein. The profile shows over 600,000 distinct CDR3 sequences, 20% of them singletons. Sequencing used naive CD8+ T cells from blood, with Jurkat cell RNA spiked in. The subset here: FACS-sorted CD8+CD4-CCR7+CD45RA+ naive T cells. The origin of the receptors is a human donor in good health. Some libraries in this study had Jurkat cell RNA spiked in.

This clonotype was counted between two and nine times. The chain couples TRBV27 to TRBJ1-4; D unresolved. The V end lost 4 bases, the J end lost 3 bases, and 12 bases lay between the germline ends. Germline loops: CDR1 MNHEY, CDR2 SMNVEV (reference sequence). There are 15 residues in the CDR3. This CDR3 is CASSSYLGSNEKLFF. The CDR3 DNA is TGTGCCAGCAGTTCCTACTTAGGGTCTAATGAAAAACTGTTTTTT.

This clonotype has ten or more counts. J is TRBJ1-5 and V is TRBV28; a possible D gene is TRBD1 (5 bases). Looked up from germline, CDR1 is MDHEN and CDR2 is SYDVKM. V was trimmed by 8 bases and J by 7 bases, leaving 21 bases between them. This CDR3 has 15 residues. The CDR3 coding sequence is TGTGCCAGCTCCCCCGGGGGAGGCCGCACCCAGCCCCAGCATTTT. Encoded protein: CASSPGGGRTQPQHF.

As for this clonotype: One end of the junction is discordant with germline, which a read error may explain. The V call is TRBV27, the J call TRBJ2-7, with D possibly called TRBD1 or TRBD2 (6 bases each). The CDR3 contains 14 residues. Germline assignment: CDR1 MNHEY and CDR2 SMNVEV (reference sequence). The CDR3, as DNA: TGTGCCAGCAGTTTGGCCGGGGGCGGCTACGAGCAGCACTTC. Its protein product is CASSLAGGGYEQHF.

This clonotype was recorded at least ten times. The chain employs TRBV25-1 and TRBJ2-1; 10 positions agree with TRBD2. J was trimmed by 4 bases and V by 5 bases; bases with no gene match: 5. This CDR3 is 15 amino acids long. Germline loops: CDR1 MGHDK, CDR2 SYGVNS. For the CDR3, the DNA is TGTGCCAGCAGTTATAGCGGGGGGCCTTACAATGAGCAGTTCTTC. This codes for CASSYSGGPYNEQFF. The variable domain in full, completed from reference TRBV25-1 and TRBJ2-1, reads EADIYQTPRYLVIGTGKKITLECSQTMGHDKMYWYQQDPGMELHLIHYSYGVNSTEKGDLSSESTVSRIRTEHFPLTLESARPSHTSQYLCASSYSGGPYNEQFFGPGTRLTVL.

As regards this clonotype: One junction end disagrees with the germline gene, perhaps due to a read error. The CDR3 protein is CASSPPSGETRYF. As DNA, the CDR3 is TGTGCCAGCAGCCCCCCCAGCGGAGAGACCCGGTACTTC. The gene calls are TRBV3-1 and TRBJ2-5; D possibly corresponds to TRBD2 (5 bases). CDR1 LGHDT and CDR2 YNNKEL come from the germline V gene (reference sequence). The CDR3 sequence is 13 residues long.

As to this clonotype: At one of its ends the junction is not consistent with the germline gene, which may arise from a read error. V is TRBV7-9 and J is TRBJ2-3; 7 nucleotides agree with TRBD1. CDR1 and CDR2 from the germline V gene are SEHNR and FQNEAQ (reference sequence). The CDR3 length is 16 residues. The CDR3 reads CASSLGGQGVPDAQYF. In DNA form, the CDR3 reads TGTGCCAGCAGCTTAGGGGGGCAGGGGGTCCCAGATGCGCAGTATTTT. Supplemented by reference TRBV7-9 and TRBJ2-3, the full variable domain reads DTGVSQNPRHKITKRGQNVTFRCDPISEHNRLYWYRQTLGQGPEFLTYFQNEAQLEKSRLLSDRFSAERPKGSFSTLEIQRTEQGDSAMYLCASSLGGQGVPDAQYFGPGTRLTVL.

This clonotype has ten or more counts. The chain has TRBV28 and TRBJ2-7; 8 bases are shared with TRBD2. V was pared by 8 bases and J by 4 bases, with 10 bases of the junction left unmatched. Germline CDR1 reads MDHEN; CDR2 reads SYDVKM. The CDR3 loop spans 14 amino acids. CDR3 sequence (DNA): TGTGCCAGCCGAATAGCGGGATTGGATTACGAGCAGTACTTC. Translating gives CASRIAGLDYEQYF.

Turning to this clonotype: The junction does not match germline at one end; this may be a read error. The chain recombines TRBV13 with TRBJ2-6, with D perhaps TRBD1 (5 bases). CDR3 length: 15 amino acids. From germline, CDR1 is PRHDT and CDR2 FYEKMQ (reference sequence). CDR3: CASSLAGSGANVPTF. Written as DNA, the CDR3 is TGTGCCAGCAGCTTAGCGGGCTCTGGGGCCAACGTCCCGACTTTC. The whole variable domain, filled in from reference TRBV13 and TRBJ2-6, reads AAGVIQSPRHLIKEKRETATLKCYPIPRHDTVYWYQQGPGQDPQFLISFYEKMQSDKGSIPDRFSAQQFSDYHSELNMSSLELGDSALYFCASSLAGSGANVPTFGAGSRLTVL.

This clonotype has just a few counts. A much larger clone sits a single nucleotide away, making a read error possible. The rearrangement joins TRBV20-1 to TRBJ1-4, with D maybe TRBD1 (5 bases). The CDR3 is made up of 17 amino acids. V was cut by 0 bases and J by 4 bases, with 18 bases left in between. The V gene's germline CDR1 is DFQATT and CDR2 SNEGSKA (reference sequence). The DNA for the CDR3 is TGCAGTGCTAGAGATCGAGGGGCGGGGAAGAATAATGAAAAACTGTTTTTT. This translates into CSARDRGAGKNNEKLFF.

This clonotype was detected ten times or more. The chain recombines TRBV9 with TRBJ2-3; 12 positions agree with TRBD1. Per the germline V gene, CDR1 is SGDLS and CDR2 is YYNGEE. Losses at the gene ends were 4 bases for V and 6 bases for J; bases not matched to a gene: 6. This CDR3 has 15 amino acids. The CDR3 coding sequence is TGTGCCAGCAGCCCCGGGGACAGGGGGCTTGATACGCAGTATTTT. Its translation: CASSPGDRGLDTQYF. The full variable domain, its missing parts supplied by reference TRBV9 and TRBJ2-3, is DSGVTQTPKHLITATGQRVTLRCSPRSGDLSVYWYQQSLDQGLQFLIQYYNGEERAKGNILERFSAQQFPDLHSELNLSSLELGDSALYFCASSPGDRGLDTQYFGPGTRLTVL.

This clonotype has ten or more counts. The chain links TRBV6-1 to TRBJ2-6, with 8 bases fitting TRBD1. The trim removed 7 bases at V and 0 bases at J, leaving 8 bases unmatched. The CDR3 has 17 amino acids. Germline CDR1 and CDR2: MNHNS and SASEGT. CDR3 in amino acids: CASIWGDRLSGANVLTF. In nucleotides, the CDR3 is TGTGCCAGCATATGGGGGGACAGGCTCTCTGGGGCCAACGTCCTGACTTTC.

The V and J genes are TRBV6-5 and TRBJ2-2; 7 bases fit TRBD1. There are 16 residues in the CDR3. After removal of 1 base from V and 5 bases from J, the junction contained 7 bases not matched to a gene. CDR1 and CDR2 (germline): MNHEY, SVGAGI. In nucleotides, the CDR3 is TGTGCCAGCAGTTACTACGAGGGGGCAAGGACCGGGGAGCTGTTTTTT. Protein: CASSYYEGARTGELFF.

In its sample, this clonotype was seen many times. This sequence joins TRBV11-2 and TRBJ2-5; no firm D call. This CDR3 has 12 residues. V was trimmed by 6 bases and J by 5 bases, leaving 10 bases between them. Germline V gene sequence: CDR1 SGHAT, CDR2 FQNNGV. CDR3 sequence (DNA): TGTGCCAGCAGTCCAGCGCCGGAGACCCAGTACTTC. As protein: CASSPAPETQYF.

This clonotype was seen ten or more times. The J gene is TRBJ2-7, the V gene TRBV5-4; TRBD1 matches at 8 bases. V was pared by 5 bases and J by 0 bases, with 7 bases of the junction left unmatched. The V gene's germline CDR1 is SGHNT and CDR2 YYREEE (reference sequence). This CDR3 comprises 15 residues. CDR3 loop: CASSFGQGGSYEQYF. CDR3 nucleotide sequence: TGTGCCAGCAGTTTCGGACAGGGTGGCTCCTACGAGCAGTACTTC. Full variable domain (missing parts from reference TRBV5-4 and TRBJ2-7): ETGVTQSPTHLIKTRGQQVTLRCSSQSGHNTVSWYQQALGQGPQFIFQYYREEENGRGNFPPRFSGLQFPNYSSELNVNALELDDSALYLCASSFGQGGSYEQYFGPGTRLTVT.